The subject of this entry is one TCR beta chain. No antigen is known for it. The table came from immunoSEQ multiplex PCR; TCRdb's copy has only in-frame clones and leaves some out. Seen here are 100,000 to 150,000 clones, roughly 92% observed once, and the top ten hold more than 0.95%. This CDR3 has 14 residues. The V gene's germline CDR1 is SEHNR and CDR2 FQNEAQ (reference sequence). The trim removed 1 base at V and 4 bases at J, leaving 2 bases unmatched. Second doses at about 4 or about 12 weeks were pooled. The sample originates from a study of T cell responses to AZD1222 COVID-19 vaccine. General study results and limits: CD4 TCRs covered the whole spike, strongest at regions 160-218 and 743-854. Donors in the cohort were predominantly white British and more often female, and clonal diversity was possibly underestimated. Just 5 to 7 AZD1222 recipients tested seropositive at baseline.

This TCR derives from an adult who received the AZD1222 COVID-19 vaccine. The specimen comprised peripheral blood, sampled 28 days after the second AZD1222 dose. The J gene is TRBJ2-7, the V gene TRBV7-9; the match to TRBD1 covers 9 bases. The CDR3 here is CASSLGGQGYEQYF. CDR3 DNA: TGTGCCAGCAGCTTAGGGGGACAGGGATACGAGCAGTACTTC. Filled out from reference TRBV7-9 and TRBJ2-7, the complete variable domain reads DTGVSQNPRHKITKRGQNVTFRCDPISEHNRLYWYRQTLGQGPEFLTYFQNEAQLEKSRLLSDRFSAERPKGSFSTLEIQRTEQGDSAMYLCASSLGGQGYEQYFGPGTRLTVT.